The rows below give T cell receptor beta chains drawn from one sample of a study of OX40 agonist ivuxolimab in advanced cancers. The method was immunoSEQ multiplex PCR; TCRdb's version includes in-frame clones alone and lacks a portion of them. Of tens of thousands of clones listed, 84% are singletons. The source material was CD4+ or CD8+ T cells sorted from blood, sampled in a trial of the OX40 agonist ivuxolimab. All receptors come from an adult with an advanced solid tumor such as melanoma, head and neck, liver or kidney cancer. Both conserved end residues are part of each CDR3. D genes are given only for firm matches.

cdr3_aa: CAWTLTSPREQFF
d_call: -
j_call: TRBJ2-1
v_call: TRBV30

cdr3_aa: CASSEGVGTDTQYF
d_call: -
j_call: TRBJ2-3
v_call: TRBV10-1

cdr3_aa: CASSVGTGRSYEQYF
d_call: TRBD1
j_call: TRBJ2-7
v_call: TRBV9

cdr3_aa: CASSLGLNTEAFF
d_call: -
j_call: TRBJ1-1
v_call: TRBV11-2

cdr3_aa: CASSLTIETGELFF
d_call: -
j_call: TRBJ2-2
v_call: TRBV6-1

cdr3_aa: CAISESGGLYNEQFF
d_call: -
j_call: TRBJ2-1
v_call: TRBV10-3

cdr3_aa: CASSLPGTSWDRSGELFF
d_call: -
j_call: TRBJ2-2
v_call: TRBV11-2

cdr3_aa: CASSEQGQGAFF
d_call: -
j_call: TRBJ1-1
v_call: TRBV25-1

cdr3_aa: CASSFLEGGAEQYF
d_call: -
j_call: -
v_call: TRBV7-8

cdr3_aa: CASSHKRGLYNEQFF
d_call: TRBD1
j_call: TRBJ2-1
v_call: TRBV11-2

cdr3_aa: CASSPNADTQYF
d_call: -
j_call: TRBJ2-3
v_call: TRBV9

cdr3_aa: CAISDPGTEPRYEQYF
d_call: TRBD1
j_call: TRBJ2-7
v_call: TRBV10-3

cdr3_aa: CSADGGYNEQFF
d_call: -
j_call: TRBJ2-1
v_call: TRBV29-1

cdr3_aa: CACSGTGGNEQYF
d_call: TRBD1
j_call: TRBJ2-7
v_call: TRBV25-1

cdr3_aa: CASSVDQREFKTQYF
d_call: TRBD2
j_call: TRBJ2-5
v_call: TRBV9

cdr3_aa: CASSLTGAHQPQHF
d_call: -
j_call: TRBJ1-5
v_call: TRBV27

cdr3_aa: CASSYSPDGTQYF
d_call: -
j_call: TRBJ2-3
v_call: TRBV6-6

cdr3_aa: CASSFPGYYEQYF
d_call: -
j_call: TRBJ2-7
v_call: TRBV28

cdr3_aa: CASRLGAGITGELFF
d_call: -
j_call: TRBJ2-2
v_call: TRBV27

cdr3_aa: CASTFHGSYEQYF
d_call: -
j_call: TRBJ2-7
v_call: TRBV25-1

cdr3_aa: CASSLLADTQYF
d_call: -
j_call: TRBJ2-3
v_call: TRBV5-6

cdr3_aa: CASSLAGVGNEQFF
d_call: TRBD2
j_call: TRBJ2-1
v_call: TRBV27

cdr3_aa: CASSFMDRGPLGELFF
d_call: TRBD1
j_call: TRBJ2-2
v_call: TRBV28

cdr3_aa: CASSVGVGGGYGYTF
d_call: -
j_call: TRBJ1-2
v_call: TRBV9

cdr3_aa: CASSQGRQGAIVSYEQYF
d_call: TRBD1
j_call: TRBJ2-7
v_call: TRBV4-2

cdr3_aa: CASSPPGQYGYTF
d_call: TRBD1
j_call: TRBJ1-2
v_call: TRBV28

cdr3_aa: CASSETGLGYEQFF
d_call: -
j_call: TRBJ2-1
v_call: TRBV2

cdr3_aa: CALGTVHYEQYF
d_call: TRBD1
j_call: TRBJ2-7
v_call: TRBV6-5

cdr3_aa: CASSLTSGRINYEQYF
d_call: TRBD2
j_call: TRBJ2-7
v_call: TRBV7-6

cdr3_aa: CASSAGANGINEQFF
d_call: -
j_call: TRBJ2-1
v_call: TRBV11-2

cdr3_aa: CARGGGRVRDTQYF
d_call: -
j_call: TRBJ2-3
v_call: TRBV5-1

cdr3_aa: CSVDGNTEAFF
d_call: -
j_call: TRBJ1-1
v_call: TRBV29-1

cdr3_aa: CASSLSGYEQYF
d_call: -
j_call: -
v_call: TRBV28

cdr3_aa: CASSFYRGGIYEQYF
d_call: TRBD1
j_call: TRBJ2-7
v_call: TRBV28

cdr3_aa: CASSSEANNEQFF
d_call: -
j_call: TRBJ2-1
v_call: TRBV7-9

cdr3_aa: CACGRYEQFF
d_call: -
j_call: TRBJ2-1
v_call: TRBV27